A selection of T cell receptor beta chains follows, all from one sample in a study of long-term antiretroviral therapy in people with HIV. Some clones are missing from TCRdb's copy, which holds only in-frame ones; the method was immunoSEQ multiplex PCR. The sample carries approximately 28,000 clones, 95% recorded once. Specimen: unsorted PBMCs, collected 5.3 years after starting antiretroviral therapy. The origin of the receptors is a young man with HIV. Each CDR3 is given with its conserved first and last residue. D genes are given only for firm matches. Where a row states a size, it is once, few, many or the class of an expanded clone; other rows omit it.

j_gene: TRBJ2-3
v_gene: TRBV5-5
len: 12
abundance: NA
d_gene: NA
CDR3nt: TGTGCCAGCAGCGTGGGGTTGGATACGCAGTATTTT
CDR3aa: CASSVGLDTQYF

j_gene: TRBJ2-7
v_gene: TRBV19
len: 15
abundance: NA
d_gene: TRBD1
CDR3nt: TGTGCCAGTAGTCCCGACAGGGGGCATCTGTACGAGCAGTACTTC
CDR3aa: CASSPDRGHLYEQYF

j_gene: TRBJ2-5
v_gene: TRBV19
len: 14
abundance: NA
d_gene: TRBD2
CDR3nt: TGTGCCAGTAGAACTAGCGGGGGATCTCGGGACCAGTACTTC
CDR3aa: CASRTSGGSRDQYF

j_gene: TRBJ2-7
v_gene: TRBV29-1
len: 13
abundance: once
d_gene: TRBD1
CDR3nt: TGCAGCGTTGGGGGGACAGGGCTATACGAGCAGTACTTC
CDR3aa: CSVGGTGLYEQYF

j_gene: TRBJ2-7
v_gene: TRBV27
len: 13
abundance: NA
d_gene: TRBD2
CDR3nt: TGTGCCAGCGGGCGGGGGAAGAGCTACGAGCAGTACTTC
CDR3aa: CASGRGKSYEQYF

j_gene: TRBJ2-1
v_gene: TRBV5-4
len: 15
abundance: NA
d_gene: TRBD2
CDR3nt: TGTGCCAGCAGCTCATCGGGACTACCCCTCTATGAGCAGTTCTTC
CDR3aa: CASSSSGLPLYEQFF

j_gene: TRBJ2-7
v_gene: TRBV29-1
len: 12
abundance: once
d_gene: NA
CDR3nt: TGTAGCGCCCGCATGGACGACTACGAGCAGTACTTC
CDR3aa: CSARMDDYEQYF

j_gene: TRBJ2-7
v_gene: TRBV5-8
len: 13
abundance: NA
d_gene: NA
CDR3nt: TGTGCCAGCAGCTTGGTCCCAGACTACGAGCAGTACTTC
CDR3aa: CASSLVPDYEQYF

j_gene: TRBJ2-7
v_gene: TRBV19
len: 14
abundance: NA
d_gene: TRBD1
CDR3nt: TGTGCCAGTTCTCCGGACAGGGATCTCTACGAGCAGTACTTC
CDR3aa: CASSPDRDLYEQYF

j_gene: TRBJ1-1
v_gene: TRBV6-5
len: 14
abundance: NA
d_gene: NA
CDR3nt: TGTGCCAGCAGTTGGGGCAGTATGAACACTGAAGCTTTCTTT
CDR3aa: CASSWGSMNTEAFF

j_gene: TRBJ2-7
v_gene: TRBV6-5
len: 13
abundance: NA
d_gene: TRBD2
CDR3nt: TGTGCCAGCAGTTACGGGACTAGCGGGGAGCAGTACTTC
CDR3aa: CASSYGTSGEQYF

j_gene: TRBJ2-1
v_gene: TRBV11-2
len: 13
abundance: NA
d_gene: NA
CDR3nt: TGTGCCAGCAGCCGAAACCTAGCTACTGAGCAGTTCTTC
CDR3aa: CASSRNLATEQFF

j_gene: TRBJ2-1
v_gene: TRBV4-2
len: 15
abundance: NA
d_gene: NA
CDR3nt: TGTGCCAGCAGCCAAGACTCCTACCTCTACAATGAGCAGTTCTTC
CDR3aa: CASSQDSYLYNEQFF

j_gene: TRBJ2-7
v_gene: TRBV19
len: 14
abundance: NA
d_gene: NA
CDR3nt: TGTGCCAGTAGTCTAAGACGGGTGGGGGGCGAGCAGTACTTC
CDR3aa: CASSLRRVGGEQYF

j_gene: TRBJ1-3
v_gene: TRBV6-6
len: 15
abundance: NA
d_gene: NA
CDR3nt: TGTGCCAGCGGGGGGGGTGGAGGGGCTAGGGACACCATATATTTT
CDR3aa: CASGGGGGARDTIYF

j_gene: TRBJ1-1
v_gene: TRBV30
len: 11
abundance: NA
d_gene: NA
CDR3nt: TGTGCCTGGAACCGTGAGGGGTACGCTTTCTTT
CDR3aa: CAWNREGYAFF

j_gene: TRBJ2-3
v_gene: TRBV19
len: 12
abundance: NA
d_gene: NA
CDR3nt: TGTGCCAGTAGTCCCAGGGGAGACCCGCAGTATTTT
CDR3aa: CASSPRGDPQYF

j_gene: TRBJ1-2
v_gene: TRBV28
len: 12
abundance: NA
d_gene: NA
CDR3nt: TGTGCCAGTTGGGACCGACACTATGGCTACACCTTC
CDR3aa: CASWDRHYGYTF

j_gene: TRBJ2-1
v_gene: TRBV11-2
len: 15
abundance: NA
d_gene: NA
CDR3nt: TGTGCCACCGTTGGGTTGGGGCTTCAATTCAATGAGCAGTTCTTC
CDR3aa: CATVGLGLQFNEQFF

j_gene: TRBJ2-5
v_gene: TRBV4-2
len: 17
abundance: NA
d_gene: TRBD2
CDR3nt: TGTGCCAGCAGCCAAGATGGGGCGGGAGGGCCGCAAGAGACCCAGTACTTC
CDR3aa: CASSQDGAGGPQETQYF

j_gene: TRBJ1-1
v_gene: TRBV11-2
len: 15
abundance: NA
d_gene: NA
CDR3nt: TGTGCCAGCACCGTAGACAGGAGACCGAACACTGAAGCTTTCTTT
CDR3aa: CASTVDRRPNTEAFF

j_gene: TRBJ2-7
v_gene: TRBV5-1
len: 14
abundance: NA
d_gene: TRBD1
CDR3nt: TGCGCCAGCAGCCAAGGACAGGAGCCCTACGAGCAGTACTTC
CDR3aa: CASSQGQEPYEQYF

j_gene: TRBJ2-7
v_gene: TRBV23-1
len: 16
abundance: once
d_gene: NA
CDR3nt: TGCGCCAGCAGTCTGACAATCCGGGAGAAGGAGGGCGAGCAGTACTTC
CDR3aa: CASSLTIREKEGEQYF